These 15 T cell receptor beta chains were all obtained from the same sample, sequenced in a study of T-cell memory formation after mild COVID-19. Via MiXCR, TCRdb re-called the 5' RACE reads, giving one row per CDR3 protein. The table has hundreds of thousands of distinct CDR3 sequences, 20% to 25% seen once. The sample comprised PBMCs or a T cell subset sorted from them (not recorded which). The receptors here all came from an adult woman who had mild COVID-19 (a few samples of this study predate the infection). Cell type and time point are not known.

V gene TRBV5-1 combines with J gene TRBJ1-1; tentative D call: TRBD1 (6 bases). The germline V and J ends were trimmed by 1 base and 1 base, with 11 bases remaining between them. The germline gives CDR1 SGHRS, CDR2 YFSETQ. The CDR3 extends over 15 amino acids. The CDR3 protein is CASSLIGGPNTEAFF. As DNA, the CDR3 is TGCGCCAGCAGCTTGATTGGGGGGCCGAACACTGAAGCTTTCTTT. The full variable domain, in which reference TRBV5-1 and TRBJ1-1 provide the parts outside the CDR3, is KAGVTQTPRYLIKTRGQQVTLSCSPISGHRSVSWYQQTPGQGLQFLFEYFSETQRNKGNFPGRFSGRQFSNSRSEMNVSTLELGDSALYLCASSLIGGPNTEAFFGQGTRLTVV.

This clonotype turned up a few times. The chain employs TRBV2 and TRBJ2-3; weak D call: TRBD1 (5 bases). Germline V CDR1 and CDR2: SNHLY, FYNNEI. This CDR3 region has 12 residues. With 7 bases removed from V and 4 bases from J, the gap between germline ends came to 9 bases. For the CDR3, the DNA is TGTGCCAGCAAAAGGGGCGCAGATACGCAGTATTTT. Amino acid sequence: CASKRGADTQYF.

This chain uses TRBV12-3 or TRBV12-4 with TRBJ1-5, with 11 positions matching TRBD1. The V and J ends lost 4 bases and 3 bases, in that order; junction bases with no gene match: 5. This CDR3 is built from 16 residues. The CDR3 DNA reads as TGTGCCAGCAGTTCTTGGACAGGGGGCCTCAATCAGCCCCAGCATTTT. It translates to CASSSWTGGLNQPQHF.

This CDR3 is CASSQRGAKNIQYF. The CDR3 DNA follows: TGTGCCAGCAGCCAGAGGGGAGCCAAAAACATTCAGTACTTC. V is TRBV14 and J is TRBJ2-4; the D gene could be TRBD1 or TRBD2 (5 bases each). Germline V lookup: CDR1 SGHDN, CDR2 FVKESK. The CDR3 sequence is 14 residues long. Trimming removed 3 bases at V and 0 bases at J, with 6 bases between.

In its sample, this clonotype was seen many times. The V call is TRBV11-2, the J call TRBJ1-5, with TRBD1 as a possible D gene (5 bases). V was clipped by 5 bases and J by 4 bases, with 15 bases between them. The CDR3 sequence is 15 residues long. The germline V gene encodes CDR1 SGHAT and CDR2 FQNNGV. The CDR3 coding sequence is TGTGCCAGCAGCCGCTCGGGGCCCGGGAATCAGCCCCAGCATTTT. Amino acid sequence: CASSRSGPGNQPQHF.

This sequence joins TRBV12-3 or TRBV12-4 and TRBJ1-3; the match to TRBD1 covers 7 bases. Trimming at V came to 5 bases and at J to 7 bases, leaving 8 bases not matched to a gene. This CDR3 is 14 amino acids long. The CDR3 here is CASSRTGILNTIYF. The CDR3 nucleotides are TGTGCCAGCAGTCGGACAGGAATTTTGAACACCATATATTTT.

This clonotype was seen a few times. This chain joins TRBV3-1 and TRBJ1-1; TRBD1 matches at 10 bases. The junction had 8 bases not matched to a gene; V was cut back by 3 bases and J by 4 bases. Germline CDR1 LGHDT, CDR2 YNNKEL (reference sequence). The CDR3 runs 16 residues. The CDR3 DNA follows: TGTGCCAGCAGCCATCGACAGGGGGCAAGTTCCACTGAAGCTTTCTTT. Protein: CASSHRQGASSTEAFF.

The rearrangement uses TRBV9 and TRBJ2-2; D is perhaps TRBD2 (5 bases). With 5 bases removed from V and 7 bases from J, the gap between germline ends came to 15 bases. Looked up from germline, CDR1 is SGDLS and CDR2 is YYNGEE. CDR3 length: 14 residues. CDR3 in DNA: TGTGCCAGCAGTAAAAACGGCGAGGGCGGGGAGCTGTTTTTT. Encoded protein: CASSKNGEGGELFF.

The rearrangement links TRBV21-1 to TRBJ1-6; the DNA was not used to check the table's D call, TRBD1. TRBV21-1 is reported as a pseudogene. This CDR3 spans 11 amino acids. CDR3 DNA sequence: TGTGCCAGCAGCAATGGACAGCCCCTCCACTTT. It specifies CASSNGQPLHF.

This clonotype appeared a few times. V gene TRBV9 combines with J gene TRBJ1-1, with D maybe TRBD1 (6 bases). Germline V gene sequence: CDR1 SGDLS, CDR2 YYNGEE. Trimming stripped 0 bases from V and 1 base from J, with 10 bases between. This CDR3 contains 15 residues. DNA for the CDR3: TGTGCCAGCAGCGTAGCAGGGGTTCCGAACACTGAAGCTTTCTTT. Translating gives CASSVAGVPNTEAFF.

CDR3 sequence reads: CASSLSAVSSYEQYF. DNA of the CDR3: TGTGCCAGCAGCCTCTCAGCGGTCAGCTCCTACGAGCAGTACTTC. The J gene is TRBJ2-7, the V gene TRBV3-1; D perhaps matches TRBD2 (5 bases). Trimming pared 4 bases from V and 0 bases from J, leaving 13 bases between. This CDR3 spans 15 amino acids. Germline V CDR1 and CDR2: LGHDT, YNNKEL (reference sequence).

In its sample, this clonotype was seen a few times. J is TRBJ2-2 and V is TRBV7-3; the D call may be TRBD1 or TRBD2 (5 bases each). Germline V gene lookup returns CDR1 SGHTA and CDR2 FQGTGA. This CDR3 comprises 15 residues. V was clipped by 0 bases and J by 5 bases, with 10 bases between them. The CDR3 bases are TGTGCCAGCAGCTTAACACCGGGGCTAACCGGGGAGCTGTTTTTT. As protein: CASSLTPGLTGELFF.

The chain links TRBV6-5 to TRBJ1-1; a possible D gene is TRBD1 (6 bases). Trimming cost V 7 bases and J 4 bases, with 25 bases left between them. The CDR3 has 17 residues. Germline CDR1 is MNHEY and CDR2 is SVGAGI. CDR3 nucleotides: TGTGCCAGCATCCCCAACGAGGCCGGGGGGCGGCTCACTGAAGCTTTCTTT. Protein: CASIPNEAGGRLTEAFF.

This clonotype was counted only a few times. The rearrangement uses TRBV12-3 or TRBV12-4 and TRBJ1-5; 7 nucleotides align to TRBD1. The CDR3 loop spans 12 amino acids. After removal of 7 bases from V and 4 bases from J, the junction contained 1 base not matched to a gene. The CDR3 region has the DNA TGTGCCAGCAAACAGGGGAATCAGCCCCAGCATTTT. It is translated as CASKQGNQPQHF.

V and J are TRBV5-1 and TRBJ1-3; D possibly corresponds to TRBD1 (6 bases). The CDR3 runs 15 residues. The germline V and J ends were trimmed by 1 base and 12 bases, with 20 bases remaining between them. Germline lookup yields CDR1 SGHRS and CDR2 YFSETQ. The CDR3 is CASSLNTASGDHIYF. The CDR3 DNA is TGCGCCAGCAGCTTGAATACAGCTTCAGGGGACCACATATATTTT.